These T cell receptor beta chains were read from a single sample in a study of shared clonotypes between healthy human individuals. Repertoires were generated with immunoSEQ multiplex PCR, while TCRdb's copy carries only in-frame clones and drops some. Among around 2.5 million clones, 93% were seen once, and the ten largest hold approximately 0.37%. Material for sequencing was naive CD4+ T cells from PBMCs. The receptor source for this set is a young man in good health. Some clones in this sample may be carry-over from other donors' samples. Both conserved end residues are part of each CDR3. Fields, in order: clone size, V gene, D gene, J gene, CDR3 protein, CDR3 DNA. D genes are given only for firm matches. Expanded clones are given a class, and other clones once, few, many or no size at all.

once,TRBV2,-,TRBJ2-5,CASSFSGSKETQYF,TGTGCCAGTTCCTTCAGTGGCAGTAAAGAGACCCAGTACTTC
-,TRBV30,-,TRBJ2-7,CAWSVGLYYEQYF,TGTGCCTGGAGTGTTGGTCTATACTACGAGCAGTACTTC
-,TRBV19,-,TRBJ2-3,CASSIRGTYTDTQYF,TGTGCCAGTAGTATTCGGGGCACCTACACAGATACGCAGTATTTT
-,TRBV5-1,-,TRBJ2-3,CASSLFMVASQNGATDTQYF,TGCGCCAGCAGCTTGTTCATGGTAGCGAGTCAAAACGGGGCCACAGATACGCAGTATTTT
-,TRBV11-2,-,TRBJ1-1,CASSLEPGARTEAFF,TGTGCCAGCAGCTTAGAGCCGGGGGCTAGGACTGAAGCTTTCTTT
-,TRBV6-5,TRBD1,TRBJ2-7,CASSSGQGAHEQYF,TGTGCCAGCAGTAGTGGACAGGGGGCCCACGAGCAGTACTTC
-,TRBV23-1,-,TRBJ2-4,CASSHRGIPSKNIQYF,TGCGCCAGCAGTCACCGCGGGATCCCTTCCAAAAACATTCAGTACTTC
-,TRBV5-1,-,TRBJ2-5,CASSLDAAQYF,TGCGCCAGCAGCTTGGACGCGGCCCAGTACTTC
-,TRBV6-6,-,TRBJ2-5,CASSYSTLRGETQYF,TGTGCCAGCAGTTACTCGACTCTCCGCGGGGAGACCCAGTACTTC
once,TRBV6-1,-,TRBJ2-3,CASSRTGSTDTQYF,TGTGCCAGCAGTCGGACTGGGAGCACAGATACGCAGTATTTT
-,TRBV18,-,TRBJ2-5,CASSPPSQRRETQYF,TGTGCCAGCTCACCACCGTCGCAGCGACGGGAGACCCAGTACTTC
-,TRBV9,-,TRBJ2-2,CASRRDLIDRSTGELFF,TGTGCCAGCAGACGCGACCTAATAGACAGATCTACCGGGGAGCTGTTTTTT
-,TRBV14,TRBD2,TRBJ2-7,CASSQDQASGSTEQYF,TGTGCCAGCAGCCAAGATCAGGCTAGCGGGAGTACCGAGCAGTACTTC
-,TRBV7-9,-,TRBJ2-5,CASSSPWGETQYF,TGTGCCAGCAGCTCGCCCTGGGGGGAGACCCAGTACTTC
few,TRBV27,-,TRBJ1-5,CASSYRYSNQPQHF,TGTGCCAGCAGTTACAGGTATAGCAATCAGCCCCAGCATTTT
-,TRBV6-1,TRBD2,TRBJ2-1,CASRVAGAVNEQFF,TGTGCCAGCAGAGTAGCGGGAGCGGTCAATGAGCAGTTCTTC
-,TRBV5-1,-,TRBJ1-4,CASSFVSGATNEKLFF,TGCGCCAGCAGCTTCGTTTCAGGGGCGACTAATGAAAAACTGTTTTTT
few,TRBV19,-,TRBJ1-1,CASELNGRGTEAFF,TGTGCCAGTGAATTAAACGGGCGAGGAACTGAAGCTTTCTTT
-,TRBV7-8,-,TRBJ2-1,CASSLVPDSGYNEQFF,TGTGCCAGCAGCTTAGTGCCGGACAGCGGATACAATGAGCAGTTCTTC
-,TRBV5-4,TRBD1,TRBJ1-4,CASSLGQGEKLFF,TGTGCCAGCAGCTTGGGACAGGGGGAAAAACTGTTTTTT
-,TRBV7-2,TRBD2,TRBJ2-1,CASSSRLAGGPHEQFF,TGTGCCAGCAGCTCCCGACTAGCGGGAGGGCCGCATGAGCAGTTCTTC
-,TRBV5-5,-,TRBJ2-5,CASSLRVYQETQYF,TGTGCCAGCAGCTTGCGGGTCTACCAAGAGACCCAGTACTTC
-,TRBV2,TRBD1,TRBJ1-4,CASSPPGQGATNEKLFF,TGTGCCAGCAGTCCTCCTGGACAGGGGGCAACTAATGAAAAACTGTTTTTT
-,TRBV9,-,TRBJ1-1,CASNERGMNTEAFF,TGTGCCAGTAACGAACGCGGGATGAACACTGAAGCTTTCTTT
-,TRBV18,-,TRBJ1-3,CASSPGMGGGNTIYF,TGTGCCAGCTCACCAGGGATGGGTGGAGGAAACACCATATATTTT
-,TRBV30,-,TRBJ1-3,CAWSVQVGTIYF,TGTGCCTGGAGTGTACAAGTAGGCACCATATATTTT
-,TRBV19,-,TRBJ1-2,CASSMGTAGAYGYTF,TGTGCCAGTAGTATGGGGACGGCCGGCGCCTATGGCTACACCTTC